This T cell receptor beta chain stems from a study of response to subunit inactivated influenza vaccine. General study results and limits: Authors suggested seasonal influenza vaccinations each recruit few new T cells.

Each CDR3 protein is one row after TCRdb ran MiXCR on the RT-PCR reads. The sample records around 190,000 distinct CDR3 sequences, approximately 8.7% being singletons. In its sample, this clonotype was seen many times. The antigen is undetermined. This TCR was recovered from a man in his forties or fifties who received an inactivated influenza vaccine. Sequenced here: non-naive T cells sorted from PBMCs, sampled on the day of vaccination.

CDR3 sequence reads: CASSPETSGRRYEQYF. In nucleotides, the CDR3 is TGTGCCAGCAGCCCGGAGACTAGCGGGAGACGATACGAGCAGTACTTC. The chain carries TRBV4-2 and TRBJ2-7, with 12 nucleotides matching TRBD2. CDR3 length: 16 residues. Trimming cost V 4 bases and J 4 bases; bases outside gene matches: 8. Germline V CDR1 and CDR2: LGHNA, YNFKEQ.